A single sample gave rise to the 25 T cell receptor beta chains below, sequenced in a study of T cell repertoires in cytomegalovirus infection. TCRdb re-called the reads through MiXCR, storing one row per CDR3 protein. This sample has 480,000 or so distinct CDR3 sequences, with about 11% found just once. The specimen sequenced was PBMCs. These TCRs come from a human donor in good health (CMV status not recorded). Some clones in this sample may be carry-over from other donors' samples.

This clonotype was counted a few times. The chain carries TRBV20-1 and TRBJ1-5, with a possible D match to TRBD1 (6 bases). The CDR3 is made up of 14 amino acids. Germline V gene data show CDR1 as DFQATT and CDR2 as SNEGSKA (reference sequence). V shed 5 bases and J shed 3 bases, with 14 bases lying between them. The CDR3 loop is CSAGGQLINQPQHF. CDR3 DNA: TGCAGTGCTGGCGGACAGCTTATCAATCAGCCCCAGCATTTT.

This clonotype has a count of ten or more. The chain employs TRBV6-1 and TRBJ1-3, with no clear D. This CDR3 has 14 amino acids. V was pared by 3 bases and J by 0 bases, with 6 bases between. CDR1 MNHNS and CDR2 SASEGT come from the germline V gene. The CDR3 coding sequence is TGTGCCAGCAGTGACAGCATCTCTGGAAACACCATATATTTT. Translated, it gives CASSDSISGNTIYF.

In its sample, this clonotype was seen a few times. The genes are TRBV6-5 and TRBJ1-2; 10 nucleotides align to TRBD1. The germline CDR1 and CDR2 sequences are MNHEY and SVGAGI. This CDR3 spans 16 amino acids. V dropped 5 bases and J dropped 3; count of bases not matched to a gene: 9. The DNA of the CDR3 is TGTGCCAGCAGTACGCCGGGACAGGGGATCGACTATGGCTACACCTTC. Its protein product is CASSTPGQGIDYGYTF.

This clonotype was observed at least ten times. This sequence joins TRBV15 and TRBJ2-7; D unresolved. The germline CDR1 and CDR2 sequences are LNHNV and YYDKDF (reference sequence). The CDR3 length is 14 residues. The V gene lost 2 bases and the J gene lost 7 bases, with 15 bases spanning the gap. The CDR3 loop is CATSRHGRPEEQYF. The CDR3 DNA follows: TGTGCCACCAGCAGACACGGACGACCCGAGGAGCAGTACTTC.

This clonotype was observed a few times. The chain is built from TRBV5-1 and TRBJ2-2; D may correspond to TRBD1 or TRBD2 (5 bases each). This CDR3 region has 14 residues. V lost 4 bases to trimming and J lost 0 bases, with 7 bases between them. Germline V gives CDR1 SGHRS, CDR2 YFSETQ. The CDR3 sequence is CASSTGPNTGELFF. The CDR3 DNA reads TGCGCCAGCAGCACGGGACCGAACACCGGGGAGCTGTTTTTT. Complete variable domain (other parts from reference TRBV5-1 and TRBJ2-2): KAGVTQTPRYLIKTRGQQVTLSCSPISGHRSVSWYQQTPGQGLQFLFEYFSETQRNKGNFPGRFSGRQFSNSRSEMNVSTLELGDSALYLCASSTGPNTGELFFGEGSRLTVL.

This clonotype was found many times. The rearrangement joins TRBV12-3 or TRBV12-4 to TRBJ1-2, with 8 bases identical to TRBD1. V dropped 5 bases and J dropped 1; count of bases not matched to a gene: 9. This CDR3 contains 16 residues. The CDR3: CASSILTGANNYGYTF. DNA for the CDR3: TGTGCCAGCAGTATCTTGACAGGGGCCAATAACTATGGCTACACCTTC.

This clonotype was recorded at least ten times. Here the CDR3 reads CASSIQGGGQETQYF. Here the CDR3 DNA reads TGTGCCAGTAGTATTCAAGGGGGGGGCCAAGAGACCCAGTACTTC. The chain couples TRBV19 to TRBJ2-5; a weak D match, TRBD2 (7 bases). Per the germline V gene, CDR1 is LNHDA and CDR2 is SQIVND (reference sequence). The CDR3 extends over 15 amino acids. V was cut by 3 bases and J by 1 base, with 12 bases left in between.

The chain links TRBV4-1 to TRBJ2-7; TRBD1 aligns across 11 bases. Germline V lookup: CDR1 MGHRA, CDR2 YSYEKL. V lost 7 bases, J lost 5 bases, and 13 bases stayed unmatched. The CDR3 is 16 residues long. The CDR3 DNA reads TGCGCCAGCATCCCGTTGGAGGGACAGGGGGTCCACGAGCAGTACTTC. It translates to CASIPLEGQGVHEQYF.

Many counts were recorded for this clonotype. This rearrangement joins TRBV7-9 to TRBJ2-1; 8 nucleotides align to TRBD2. This CDR3 comprises 15 residues. The trim removed 5 bases at V and 2 bases at J, leaving 5 bases unmatched. Germline V lookup: CDR1 SEHNR, CDR2 FQNEAQ (reference sequence). CDR3 nucleotide sequence: TGTGCCAGCAGCGCCAGCGGGAGCACCTACAATGAGCAGTTCTTC. Its translation: CASSASGSTYNEQFF. The whole variable domain, filled in from reference TRBV7-9 and TRBJ2-1, reads DTGVSQNPRHKITKRGQNVTFRCDPISEHNRLYWYRQTLGQGPEFLTYFQNEAQLEKSRLLSDRFSAERPKGSFSTLEIQRTEQGDSAMYLCASSASGSTYNEQFFGPGTRLTVL.

This clonotype came up many times. The chain combines TRBV28 with TRBJ2-1, with 10 bases matching TRBD2. Per the germline V gene, CDR1 is MDHEN and CDR2 is SYDVKM. The CDR3 has 22 residues. V gave up 6 bases and J gave up 5 bases; unmatched junction bases: 28. CDR3 protein: CASSSLDKARIAGGYLHNEQFF. The CDR3 bases are TGTGCCAGCAGCTCCTTGGACAAGGCGAGGATAGCGGGAGGCTACCTTCACAATGAGCAGTTCTTC.

This clonotype was seen repeatedly, ten times or more. The chain uses TRBV5-4 and TRBJ2-2; maybe TRBD1 (5 bases). Trimming took 0 bases from V and 0 from J, leaving 6 bases between them. Germline V gene sequence: CDR1 SGHNT, CDR2 YYREEE (reference sequence). The CDR3 has 15 amino acids. The CDR3 nucleotides read TGTGCCAGCAGCTTGGGACAGACGAACACCGGGGAGCTGTTTTTT. Translated, it gives CASSLGQTNTGELFF.

This clonotype was seen repeatedly, ten times or more. This chain joins TRBV20-1 and TRBJ2-7; TRBD2 aligns across 8 bases. The germline V gene encodes CDR1 DFQATT and CDR2 SNEGSKA (reference sequence). The junction had 5 bases not matched to a gene; V was cut back by 1 base and J by 6 bases. This CDR3 comprises 13 residues. Here the CDR3 DNA reads TGCAGTGCTAGAGGGACTAGCCCGTCCGAGCAGTACTTC. Translating it yields CSARGTSPSEQYF.

Remarks on this clonotype: It may be a read error: a sequence one base away is much more abundant. The gene calls are TRBV2 and TRBJ2-7, with a weak D call TRBD1 (6 bases). This CDR3 comprises 13 residues. Germline CDR1 reads SNHLY; CDR2 reads FYNNEI. V lost 1 base and J lost 3, with 7 bases in between. In nucleotides, the CDR3 is TGTGCCAGCAGTGAAGTCAGGGGCTACGAGCAGTACTTC. This translates into CASSEVRGYEQYF.

This clonotype was detected many times. As DNA, the CDR3 is TGTGCCAGCTCACCGGGGGTTGGGTTGAACACTGAAGCTTTCTTT. Its translation is CASSPGVGLNTEAFF. The chain carries TRBV18 and TRBJ1-1; TRBD1 is a possible D gene (5 bases). V lost 3 bases and J 0 bases, leaving 11 bases between the germline ends. Germline V gene data show CDR1 as KGHSH and CDR2 as LQKENI. The CDR3 is 15 residues long.

This clonotype was seen at least ten times. The gene calls are TRBV12-3 or TRBV12-4 and TRBJ1-1, with D hard to call. V lost 2 bases and J 8 bases, leaving 12 bases between the germline ends. CDR3 length equals 13 residues. In DNA form, the CDR3 reads TGTGCCAGCAGTTTAAACAGACCCTTCGAAGCTTTCTTT. Amino acids: CASSLNRPFEAFF.

This clonotype was counted between two and nine times. The rearrangement links TRBV29-1 to TRBJ1-4; 10 bases are a match to TRBD1. The CDR3 has 14 residues. Germline V gene data show CDR1 as SQVTM and CDR2 as ANQGSEA. The trim removed 6 bases at V and 7 bases at J, leaving 8 bases unmatched. DNA of the CDR3: TGCAGCGTGAAGACCGGGACAGGGGTTGAAAAACTGTTTTTT. It is translated as CSVKTGTGVEKLFF.

This clonotype was seen repeatedly, ten times or more. The chain joins TRBV10-3 to TRBJ2-6, with 7 bases aligning to TRBD1. After removal of 2 bases from V and 3 bases from J, the junction contained 7 bases not matched to a gene. CDR1 is ENHRY and CDR2 is SYGVKD in the germline V gene. The CDR3 totals 17 residues. For the CDR3, the DNA is TGTGCCATCAGTGAGACAGGGGAAAGTTTTGGGGCCAACGTCCTGACTTTC. This sequence encodes CAISETGESFGANVLTF.

This clonotype was detected ten times or more. CDR3 sequence (DNA): TGCAGTGCCTCCTCCCGGACAGGGGGCACAGATACGCAGTATTTT. Translated, it gives CSASSRTGGTDTQYF. This chain uses TRBV20-1 with TRBJ2-3, with TRBD1 matching over 9 bases. Trimming removed 6 bases from V and 1 base from J; junction bases left unmatched: 8. There are 15 residues in the CDR3. Germline V gene sequence: CDR1 DFQATT, CDR2 SNEGSKA (reference sequence).

This clonotype has ten or more counts. This could be a read error, since a much larger clone is one nucleotide away. The V call is TRBV7-3, the J call TRBJ2-1; 14 nucleotides line up with TRBD2. The V gene's germline CDR1 is SGHTA and CDR2 FQGTGA. J gave up 8 bases and V 5 bases, and 2 bases lay outside the gene matches. This CDR3 spans 14 amino acids. This CDR3 is CASSPGLAGDEQFF. CDR3 DNA: TGTGCCAGCAGCCCGGGACTAGCGGGGGATGAGCAGTTCTTC.

This clonotype was seen many times. The chain combines TRBV20-1 with TRBJ2-7, with 10 bases matching TRBD2. This CDR3 contains 14 residues. Looked up from germline, CDR1 is DFQATT and CDR2 is SNEGSKA (reference sequence). The ends lost 3 bases at V and 2 bases at J; junction bases unmatched: 4. CDR3 bases: TGCAGTGCTAGTCTAGCGGGAGTCACCTACGAGCAGTACTTC. Its translation is CSASLAGVTYEQYF.

This chain joins TRBV29-1 and TRBJ2-1; 8 bases line up with TRBD2. Germline CDR1 reads SQVTM; CDR2 reads ANQGSEA. The CDR3 loop spans 13 amino acids. The V segment lost 5 bases and the J segment 5 bases; nucleotides outside the gene matches: 5. The CDR3 bases are TGCAGCGTTCGGGGGGGAGGTCACAATGAGCAGTTCTTC. This gives the protein CSVRGGGHNEQFF.

There are many counts of this clonotype. This chain links TRBV7-2 with TRBJ2-1; D unclear. V gave up 5 bases and J gave up 6 bases, with 11 bases separating them. Per the germline V gene, CDR1 is SGHTA and CDR2 is FQGNSA. This CDR3 spans 13 amino acids. CDR3 sequence: CASSNPEANEQFF. Here the CDR3 DNA reads TGTGCCAGCAGCAACCCAGAAGCCAATGAGCAGTTCTTC.

This chain links TRBV28 with TRBJ2-1, with 13 positions matching TRBD2. The CDR3 is made up of 16 amino acids. The ends lost 6 bases at V and 4 bases at J; junction bases unmatched: 6. Germline CDR1 is MDHEN and CDR2 is SYDVKM. The CDR3 DNA follows: TGTGCCAGCAGCTCCTCGGGACTAGCGGGGTACAATGAGCAGTTCTTC. Its protein product is CASSSSGLAGYNEQFF.

V and J are TRBV6-1 and TRBJ1-1; D is uncertain. From germline, CDR1 is MNHNS and CDR2 SASEGT. Trimming cost V 1 base and J 2 bases, with 11 bases left between them. This CDR3 region has 15 residues. The CDR3 region is CASSEETDLNTEAFF. The CDR3 DNA sequence: TGTGCCAGCAGTGAAGAAACAGATTTAAACACTGAAGCTTTCTTT.

This clonotype was found many times. The V call is TRBV20-1, the J call TRBJ2-7; D not resolved. The CDR3 spans 12 residues. Germline V gene sequence: CDR1 DFQATT, CDR2 SNEGSKA (reference sequence). Trimming pared 2 bases from V and 2 bases from J, leaving 7 bases between. The DNA for the CDR3 is TGCAGTGCTAGAAGTTCGCCCTACGAGCAGTACTTC. This gives the protein CSARSSPYEQYF.